The 6 T cell receptor beta chains below were found in one sample sequenced in a study of blood T cell repertoires in COVID-19. The data were produced by immunoSEQ multiplex PCR, yet TCRdb's version contains in-frame clones alone and is incomplete. The sample holds about 86,000 clones, roughly 90% seen once. Input material: PBMCs or T cells enriched from blood (not recorded which). All receptors derive from a woman in her forties or fifties with acute COVID-19.

Remarks on this clone: The DNA is omitted, as the CDR3 cannot be located on it reliably, and the CDR3 follows TCRdb's listing. The rearrangement uses TRBV7-9 and TRBJ2-5; TRBD2, as called in the table, went unchecked against the DNA. The germline V gene has CDR1 SEHNR and CDR2 FQNEAQ (reference sequence). The CDR3 adds up to 18 amino acids, both ends counted. This CDR3 is CASSPGLAGLETQYFGYF.

The rearrangement links TRBV5-6 to TRBJ2-3, with 9 nucleotides matching TRBD2. CDR1 and CDR2 from the germline V gene are SGHDT and YYEEEE. There are 16 residues in the CDR3. The V and J ends lost 5 bases and 0 bases, in that order; junction bases with no gene match: 7. The chain's CDR3 is CASSPSGRPSTDTQYF. In DNA, the CDR3 is TGTGCCAGCAGTCCCAGCGGGAGGCCTAGCACAGATACGCAGTATTTT.

This chain uses TRBV11-2 with TRBJ1-3; unclear D gene. Germline CDR1 and CDR2: SGHAT and FQNNGV. CDR3 size: 15 residues. V shed 5 bases and J shed 0 bases, with 11 bases lying between them. The CDR3 reads CASSREHGSGNTIYF. The CDR3 DNA sequence: TGTGCCAGCAGCCGAGAGCACGGCTCTGGAAACACCATATATTTT.

The chain links TRBV4-1 to TRBJ2-7, with TRBD2 identical over 11 bases. Per germline, CDR1 MGHRA and CDR2 YSYEKL. The CDR3 has 18 amino acids. V was pared by 1 base and J by 1 base, with 9 bases of the junction left unmatched. This CDR3 is CASSQGPLAGGLSYEQYF. Written as DNA, the CDR3 is TGCGCCAGCAGCCAAGGCCCTCTAGCGGGAGGACTTTCCTACGAGCAGTACTTC.

V usage is TRBV13 and J usage is TRBJ1-3, with TRBD1 identical over 12 bases. The CDR3 length is 17 residues. Trimming took 3 bases from V and 0 from J; bases not matched to a gene: 3. CDR1 PRHDT and CDR2 FYEKMQ come from the germline V gene (reference sequence). The CDR3 protein is CASSLGTGGLSGNTIYF. For the CDR3, the DNA is TGTGCCAGCAGCTTGGGGACAGGGGGCCTCTCTGGAAACACCATATATTTT.

V is TRBV5-5 and J is TRBJ1-5; D gene unclear. V lost 4 bases to trimming and J lost 1 base, with 6 bases between them. This CDR3 spans 13 amino acids. Germline values: CDR1 SGHKS, CDR2 YYEKEE (reference sequence). The CDR3 DNA follows: TGTGCCAGCAGCCCGAGAAGCAATCAGCCCCAGCATTTT. It is translated as CASSPRSNQPQHF. Filled out from reference TRBV5-5 and TRBJ1-5, the complete variable domain reads DAGVTQSPTHLIKTRGQQVTLRCSPISGHKSVSWYQQVLGQGPQFIFQYYEKEERGRGNFPDRFSARQFPNYSSELNVNALLLGDSALYLCASSPRSNQPQHFGDGTRLSIL.